One and the same sample provided the 20 T cell receptor beta chains below, sequenced in a study of blood T cells in healthy people across ages. A second about 6 to 11 cycle PCR used barcoded and J-beta primers. TCRdb redid the calling of the 5' RACE reads with MiXCR, one entry per CDR3 protein. Found here are hundreds of thousands of distinct CDR3 sequences, 20% to 25% of them singletons; the top ten hold more than 8.5%. Separately, the same data were catalogued under a study of T cells of mothers and their children.

Sequencing was done on a sample of blood. Receptors were obtained from a boy under 18 in good health.

In this sample, this clonotype turned up a few times. The rearrangement uses TRBV5-1 and TRBJ2-5; TRBD1 matches 7 bases. The assigned J gene may be wrong: the sequence end matches TRBJ2-7 better. The V gene's germline CDR1 is SGHRS and CDR2 YFSETQ. CDR3 length: 14 residues. The CDR3 sequence is CASSTRDSSYEQYF. The CDR3 DNA reads as TGCGCCAGCAGCACCCGGGACAGCTCCTACGAGCAGTACTTC.

This clonotype has more than one count but fewer than ten. The V and J genes are TRBV29-1 and TRBJ2-3; perhaps TRBD1 as D (5 bases). The CDR3 runs 12 residues. The germline V gene has CDR1 SQVTM and CDR2 ANQGSEA. The V end was cut by 6 bases, the J end by 2 bases, with 9 bases between. The CDR3 bases are TGCAGCGTGGGGCCCCACACAGATACGCAGTATTTT. Its translation is CSVGPHTDTQYF.

This chain uses TRBV7-3 with TRBJ2-3; the D gene is possibly TRBD1 (6 bases). The germline V and J ends were trimmed by 5 bases and 3 bases, with 15 bases remaining between them. The CDR3 runs to 15 residues. Germline V gives CDR1 SGHTA, CDR2 FQGTGA. The CDR3 DNA is TGTGCCAGCAGCGCCACAGGGATGAGTACAGATACGCAGTATTTT. This gives the protein CASSATGMSTDTQYF.

The V and J genes are TRBV7-8 and TRBJ1-1; tentatively, D is TRBD1 (5 bases). CDR3 length: 15 residues. Germline loops: CDR1 SGHVS, CDR2 FQNEAQ. The V end was cut by 0 bases, the J end by 7 bases, with 15 bases between. The CDR3 loop reads CASSLANVLQVEAFF. CDR3 sequence (DNA): TGTGCCAGCAGCTTAGCGAACGTCTTACAGGTTGAAGCTTTCTTT.

This clonotype was found a few times. V gene TRBV29-1 combines with J gene TRBJ2-7, with no clear D. The J call is in doubt because the DNA end fits TRBJ2-1 better. The CDR3 loop spans 13 amino acids. The germline V gene encodes CDR1 SQVTM and CDR2 ANQGSEA. CDR3 protein: CSVERHPSNEQFF. The CDR3 DNA reads TGCAGCGTTGAACGGCATCCCTCCAATGAGCAGTTCTTC.

This clonotype was seen at least ten times. The chain joins TRBV20-1 to TRBJ1-6, with 7 bases aligning to TRBD1. Germline-derived CDR1 and CDR2 are DFQATT and SNEGSKA (reference sequence). The ends lost 5 bases at V and 7 bases at J; junction bases unmatched: 5. This CDR3 comprises 13 residues. As DNA, the CDR3 is TGCAGTGCTGTTGACAGGGCGAATTCACCCCTCCACTTT. Its protein product is CSAVDRANSPLHF.

The chain has TRBV4-2 and TRBJ2-5; TRBD2 aligns across 7 bases. The end of the DNA fits TRBJ2-1 better, so the J call may be wrong. The V gene's germline CDR1 is LGHNA and CDR2 YNFKEQ. The CDR3 totals 16 residues. The CDR3 protein is CASSQVTSADYNEQFF. CDR3 sequence (DNA): TGTGCCAGCAGCCAGGTAACTAGCGCGGACTACAATGAGCAGTTCTTC.

The chain carries TRBV3-1 and TRBJ1-5, with D possibly TRBD1 on 6 matching bases. This CDR3 is built from 15 residues. CDR1 is LGHDT and CDR2 is YNNKEL in the germline V gene (reference sequence). Trimming shortened V by 4 bases and J by 0 bases, and 10 bases separated the two germline ends. CDR3 amino acids: CASSRGTNSNQPQHF. The DNA for the CDR3 is TGTGCCAGCAGCCGAGGGACAAATAGCAATCAGCCCCAGCATTTT.

The CDR3 sequence is CASRLVDNEQFF. The CDR3 DNA reads TGTGCCAGCAGGCTTGTGGACAATGAGCAGTTCTTC. The chain joins TRBV12-3 or TRBV12-4 to TRBJ2-1; D call uncertain. V lost 6 bases and J 5 bases, leaving 8 bases between the germline ends. This CDR3 spans 12 amino acids.

This clonotype was seen a handful of times. The chain recombines TRBV20-1 with TRBJ2-7, with 10 bases aligning to TRBD1. Germline lookup yields CDR1 DFQATT and CDR2 SNEGSKA (reference sequence). V shed 0 bases, J shed 6 bases, and the junction held 5 bases outside the gene matches. The CDR3 is made up of 14 amino acids. The CDR3 reads CSAREGQGTGEQYF. The CDR3 DNA is TGCAGTGCTAGAGAGGGACAGGGGACTGGCGAGCAGTACTTC.

The rearrangement joins TRBV7-2 to TRBJ2-3, with D possibly being TRBD1 (7 bases). This CDR3 has 17 residues. Germline V lookup: CDR1 SGHTA, CDR2 FQGNSA. The V end lost 1 base, the J end lost 0 bases, and 14 bases lay between the germline ends. In DNA form, the CDR3 reads TGTGCCAGCAGCTTAGGGCAGGGGGGATCTAGCACAGATACGCAGTATTTT. Encoded protein: CASSLGQGGSSTDTQYF.

In its sample, this clonotype was seen a few times. The genes are TRBV24-1 and TRBJ2-4, with no clear D. Germline V gene lookup returns CDR1 KGHDR and CDR2 SFDVKD. The CDR3 length is 17 residues. The V and J ends lost 2 bases and 0 bases respectively, with 13 bases between them. The CDR3 sequence is CATSDSSDPLAKNIQYF. The DNA for the CDR3 is TGTGCCACCAGTGATTCCTCGGACCCGCTAGCCAAAAACATTCAGTACTTC.

This rearrangement joins TRBV6-1 to TRBJ2-5; 9 bases are a match to TRBD1. The J call is in doubt because the DNA end fits TRBJ2-7 better. Germline loops: CDR1 MNHNS, CDR2 SASEGT. This CDR3 contains 15 residues. The CDR3 protein is CASRDPGQGPYEQYF. CDR3 DNA sequence: TGTGCCAGCAGGGACCCGGGACAGGGCCCCTACGAGCAGTACTTC.

The rearrangement links TRBV28 to TRBJ2-7; D is unclear. Germline V CDR1 and CDR2: MDHEN, SYDVKM. Trimming stripped 4 bases from V and 0 bases from J, with 10 bases between. The CDR3 is made up of 14 amino acids. Written as DNA, the CDR3 is TGTGCCAGCAGTTCCCGACCGAACTCCTACGAGCAGTACTTC. Its protein product is CASSSRPNSYEQYF.

CDR3 DNA sequence: TGTGCCAGCAGCTCACAAGGGCAGGAGTACTTC. Translating it yields CASSSQGQEYF. J is TRBJ2-4 and V is TRBV5-6, with D uncertain. CDR3 length: 11 amino acids. Trimming stripped 3 bases from V and 14 bases from J, with 12 bases between. CDR1 is SGHDT and CDR2 is YYEEEE in the germline V gene. Full variable domain (rest looked up from reference TRBV5-6 and TRBJ2-4): DAGVTQSPTHLIKTRGQQVTLRCSPKSGHDTVSWYQQALGQGPQFIFQYYEEEERQRGNFPDRFSGHQFPNYSSELNVNALLLGDSALYLCASSSQGQEYFGAGTRLSVL.

The chain links TRBV4-3 to TRBJ1-2, with a tentative D call TRBD1 (5 bases). Trimming stripped 1 base from V and 4 bases from J, with 13 bases between. This CDR3 contains 15 residues. Germline V gene lookup returns CDR1 LGHNA and CDR2 YSLEER. The CDR3 DNA sequence: TGCGCCAGCAGCCAAGGATCAGGGAAGGCCTATGGCTACACCTTC. Its protein is CASSQGSGKAYGYTF.

Comment on this clonotype: The germline gene is not matched at one end of the junction; a read error may be the cause. Written as DNA, the CDR3 is TGCGCCAGCAGTTACGGACAGCTGTCCCAAGAGACCCAGTACTTC. This gives the protein CASSYGQLSQETQYF. The genes are TRBV6-6 and TRBJ2-5; perhaps TRBD1 as D (6 bases). There are 15 residues in the CDR3. The germline V gene has CDR1 MNHNY and CDR2 SVGAGI (reference sequence).

This clonotype was recorded a few times. This sequence joins TRBV4-1 and TRBJ2-5; 9 bases map to TRBD2. The germline CDR1 and CDR2 sequences are MGHRA and YSYEKL. V was clipped by 4 bases and J by 3 bases; unmatched bases: 6. The CDR3 sequence is 15 residues long. The CDR3 nucleotides are TGCGCCAGCAGCCGGGTCGAGCGGGGGGAAGAGACCCAGTACTTC. The encoded protein is CASSRVERGEETQYF.

This clonotype has only one observation. The CDR3 loop is CAINPGQMDEQYF. Here the CDR3 DNA reads TGTGCCATCAACCCCGGGCAAATGGACGAGCAGTACTTC. The rearrangement joins TRBV10-3 to TRBJ2-5; D ambiguous. The J call is doubtful: the DNA matches TRBJ2-7 better. Germline loops: CDR1 ENHRY, CDR2 SYGVKD. This CDR3 contains 13 residues.

The chain combines TRBV5-6 with TRBJ1-5; D perhaps matches TRBD1 (5 bases). Trimming cost V 0 bases and J 7 bases, with 11 bases left between them. The CDR3 totals 14 residues. The germline V gene has CDR1 SGHDT and CDR2 YYEEEE. CDR3 sequence reads: CASSLAQGGQPQHF. The CDR3 DNA follows: TGTGCCAGCAGCTTGGCCCAGGGTGGACAGCCCCAGCATTTT.